This T cell receptor (beta chain) was retrieved from a study of blood T cell repertoires in COVID-19. Overall study context: Spain, Italy and the United States supplied samples that represented acute and convalescent COVID-19. Nucleic acid was either cDNA or gDNA, and it came from T cells, B-cell-depleted T cells, or PBMCs.

CDR1 is SGHNT, CDR2 YYREEE, per germline (reference sequence). The CDR3 totals 16 residues. V was cut by 4 bases and J by 0 bases, with 14 bases left in between. The Seattle patients joined while their infection was active and were tracked longitudinally afterward. Libraries were prepared by immunoSEQ multiplex PCR; TCRdb keeps only in-frame clonotypes and omits some of them. The data contain 310,000 or so clones, 87% of them seen just once; the ten biggest clones take up approximately 10%. The specimen sequenced was peripheral blood. The genes are TRBV5-4 and TRBJ1-5, with D perhaps TRBD1 (5 bases). The TCR was taken from a man aged 30-40 years with COVID-19, enrolled during active disease. CDR3 DNA sequence: TGTGCCAGCAGCCGGGGGGGGGACGGTAGCAATCAGCCCCAGCATTTT. Its translation: CASSRGGDGSNQPQHF.